This T cell receptor beta chain was profiled in a study of post-analysis software for immune sequencing data. Note on this clonotype: Its target is unknown. One junction end does not reproduce the germline sequence, and a read error may be involved.

cDNA libraries of TCR beta carried unique molecular identifiers. TCRdb ran MiXCR on the PCR reads and lists one entry per CDR3 protein. The sample shows about 570,000 distinct CDR3 sequences, 30% to 40% of them seen only once. Findings of the study overall: TRBV5-6, TRBV5-1 and TRBV20-1 belonged to a set of roughly 5 TRBV segments that were more frequent in patients than controls.

The CDR3 is 15 residues long. The sample comprised blood. The origin of this receptor is a girl between 2 and 17 years old with multiple sclerosis. The gene calls are TRBV12-3 or TRBV12-4 and TRBJ1-2, with 10 bases matching TRBD1. The CDR3 here is CAGSLTGQGRDGYTF. As DNA, the CDR3 is TGTGCCGGCAGTTTAACGGGACAGGGGAGGGATGGCTACACCTTC.